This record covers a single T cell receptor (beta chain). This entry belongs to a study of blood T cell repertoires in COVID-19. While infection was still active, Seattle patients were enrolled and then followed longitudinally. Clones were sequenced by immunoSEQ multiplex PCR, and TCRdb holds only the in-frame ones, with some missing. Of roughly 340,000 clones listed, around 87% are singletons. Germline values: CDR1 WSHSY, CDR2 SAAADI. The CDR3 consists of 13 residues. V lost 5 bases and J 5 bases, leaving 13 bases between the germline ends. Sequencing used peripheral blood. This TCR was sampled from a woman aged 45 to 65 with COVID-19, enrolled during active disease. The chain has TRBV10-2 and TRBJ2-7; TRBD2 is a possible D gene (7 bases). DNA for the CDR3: TGCGCCAGCAGTTGGGGGGGGCCGGACGAGCAGTACTTC. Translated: CASSWGGPDEQYF.